The 32 T cell receptor beta chains listed next were all sequenced from one sample in a study of T cells in localized non-small cell lung cancer. The assay was immunoSEQ multiplex PCR, and TCRdb's table has in-frame clones only and misses some. The sample shows roughly 10,000 clones, about 92% of them seen only once. The sequenced sample was peripheral blood, obtained before any cancer treatment. The origin of the receptors is a woman aged 40-69 years with stage I squamous cell lung carcinoma.

The rearrangement uses TRBV2 and TRBJ2-7; D unclear. The CDR3 has 11 amino acids. Trimming removed 3 bases at V and 4 bases at J, with 4 bases between. Germline-derived CDR1 and CDR2 are SNHLY and FYNNEI. The chain's CDR3 is CASSDRYEQYF. The CDR3 nucleotides are TGTGCCAGCAGTGACAGATACGAGCAGTACTTC.

The CDR3 nucleotides read TGTGCCAGCTCACCACCCTTAGCAGACTCTGGAAACACCATATATTTT. Its translation: CASSPPLADSGNTIYF. This chain uses TRBV25-1 with TRBJ1-3; D gene unclear. CDR3 length: 16 residues. Germline V CDR1 and CDR2: MGHDK, SYGVNS. Between the trimmed V and J ends, which lost 8 bases and 0 bases, there was a span of 17 bases.

The CDR3 DNA is TGTGCCAGCAGCCGGGACAGGACCTACGAGCAGTACTTC. Its protein product is CASSRDRTYEQYF. The chain is built from TRBV7-2 and TRBJ2-7; 8 bases are a match to TRBD1. Trimming removed 5 bases from V and 2 bases from J; junction bases left unmatched: 2. Germline assignment: CDR1 SGHTA and CDR2 FQGNSA. This CDR3 has 13 amino acids.

V and J are TRBV7-3 and TRBJ1-1; TRBD1 aligns across 7 bases. CDR3 length: 13 amino acids. Looked up from germline, CDR1 is SGHTA and CDR2 is FQGTGA. The ends lost 5 bases at V and 5 bases at J; junction bases unmatched: 5. CDR3 bases: TGTGCCAGCAGCGCACAGGGGAAGACTGAAGCTTTCTTT. Translating gives CASSAQGKTEAFF.

The chain links TRBV5-1 to TRBJ1-1; tentatively, D is TRBD1 (5 bases). The CDR3 is made up of 14 amino acids. The V and J ends lost 1 base and 1 base respectively, with 8 bases between them. The germline V gene has CDR1 SGHRS and CDR2 YFSETQ. The CDR3 is CASSLTGGNTEAFF. CDR3 nucleotides: TGCGCCAGCAGCTTGACCGGGGGGAACACTGAAGCTTTCTTT.

V gene TRBV19 combines with J gene TRBJ1-2, with no clear D. V was trimmed by 3 bases and J by 1 base, leaving 12 bases between them. The germline gives CDR1 LNHDA, CDR2 SQIVND (reference sequence). The CDR3 consists of 15 residues. The CDR3 nucleotides are TGTGCCAGTAGTATCGAACAAGATTATAACTATGGCTACACCTTC. Amino acid sequence: CASSIEQDYNYGYTF.

The chain combines TRBV6-6 with TRBJ1-5, with a possible D match to TRBD1 (6 bases). V lost 6 bases to trimming and J lost 4 bases, with 10 bases between them. Germline V gives CDR1 MNHNY, CDR2 SVGAGI (reference sequence). This CDR3 has 13 residues. The CDR3 reads CASRNRDNQPQHF. CDR3 nucleotides: TGTGCCAGCAGAAACAGGGATAATCAGCCCCAGCATTTT.

The chain recombines TRBV19 with TRBJ1-1; D might be TRBD1 (5 bases). CDR1 and CDR2 from the germline V gene are LNHDA and SQIVND (reference sequence). Trimming shortened V by 7 bases and J by 5 bases, and 17 bases separated the two germline ends. CDR3 length: 14 residues. CDR3 bases: TGTGCCAGTACTACCGAGGGGCTTGTGACTGAAGCTTTCTTT. Amino acid sequence: CASTTEGLVTEAFF.

Here the CDR3 DNA reads TGTGGGCCCCGCCCCCCGGGGCCGGGAGGGGCCAACGTCCTGACTTTC. Amino acids: CGPRPPGPGGANVLTF. This chain connects TRBV7-9 to TRBJ2-6; D may match TRBD1 or TRBD2 (5 bases each). The length of the CDR3 is 16 residues. Germline CDR1 reads SEHNR; CDR2 reads FQNEAQ (reference sequence).

This rearrangement joins TRBV5-1 to TRBJ1-1; TRBD1 aligns across 11 bases. This CDR3 region has 18 residues. V was clipped by 0 bases and J by 4 bases; unmatched bases: 11. Germline assignment: CDR1 SGHRS and CDR2 YFSETQ. The CDR3 loop is CASSLARTRTGGVTEAFF. The CDR3 bases are TGCGCCAGCAGCTTGGCCCGAACCAGGACAGGGGGCGTCACTGAAGCTTTCTTT.

This clone was observed once. The chain uses TRBV29-1 and TRBJ2-1; D call uncertain. This CDR3 region has 13 residues. Germline-derived CDR1 and CDR2 are SQVTM and ANQGSEA. Trimming left V 6 bases short and J 5 bases short, with 14 bases between. In DNA form, the CDR3 reads TGCAGCGTAGACGACTTGATCCACAATGAGCAGTTCTTC. It codes for CSVDDLIHNEQFF.

V is TRBV7-8 and J is TRBJ1-2; tentatively, D is TRBD1 (5 bases). This CDR3 comprises 15 residues. The germline gives CDR1 SGHVS, CDR2 FQNEAQ. V was cut by 1 base and J by 8 bases, with 17 bases left in between. CDR3 nucleotides: TGTGCCAGCAGCTTAGTCAGTCCCCCACGGGACGGCTACACCTTC. It yields the protein CASSLVSPPRDGYTF. The full variable domain, with the rest looked up from reference TRBV7-8 and TRBJ1-2, is GAGVSQSPRYKVAKRGQDVALRCDPISGHVSLFWYQQALGQGPEFLTYFQNEAQLDKSGLPSDRFFAERPEGSVSTLKIQRTQQEDSAVYLCASSLVSPPRDGYTFGSGTRLTVV.

The chain couples TRBV18 to TRBJ2-7; 10 nucleotides align to TRBD1. V gave up 6 bases and J gave up 2 bases; unmatched junction bases: 13. The germline V gene encodes CDR1 KGHSH and CDR2 LQKENI. The CDR3 runs to 17 residues. The CDR3 loop reads CASSLGGSGTGAYEQYF. The DNA of the CDR3 is TGTGCCAGCTCCCTCGGGGGCAGCGGGACAGGGGCCTACGAGCAGTACTTC.

This clone showed up just once. The rearrangement joins TRBV11-3 to TRBJ2-3; 7 nucleotides agree with TRBD1. This CDR3 spans 14 amino acids. V dropped 5 bases and J dropped 0; count of bases not matched to a gene: 2. Germline lookup yields CDR1 SGHNT and CDR2 YENEEA. The CDR3 nucleotides read TGTGCCAGCAGCCGACAGGGTAGCACAGATACGCAGTATTTT. Translation gives CASSRQGSTDTQYF.

This chain uses TRBV7-8 with TRBJ1-2; TRBD1 matches at 8 bases. V was clipped by 4 bases and J by 3 bases; unmatched bases: 10. This CDR3 has 16 residues. Germline V gene lookup returns CDR1 SGHVS and CDR2 FQNEAQ. The CDR3 DNA reads as TGTGCCAGCAGCTCCAGGACAGGGACAAAGTACTATGGCTACACCTTC. It codes for CASSSRTGTKYYGYTF.

The rearrangement joins TRBV10-3 to TRBJ1-2; D remains unclear. The CDR3 is 14 amino acids. V was trimmed by 3 bases and J by 4 bases, leaving 12 bases between them. CDR1 and CDR2 (germline): ENHRY, SYGVKD. CDR3 amino acids: CAISEGTSSYGYTF. The CDR3 nucleotides read TGTGCCATCAGTGAAGGAACGTCCTCCTATGGCTACACCTTC.

The chain has TRBV6-5 and TRBJ1-2; tentative D call: TRBD1 (5 bases). V lost 7 bases and J 5 bases, leaving 20 bases between the germline ends. Germline CDR1 reads MNHEY; CDR2 reads SVGAGI. The CDR3 has 15 amino acids. CDR3 sequence reads: CASKTGTENLYGYTF. For the CDR3, the DNA is TGTGCCAGCAAAACCGGGACGGAAAACTTATATGGCTACACCTTC.

The V and J genes are TRBV5-1 and TRBJ2-4, with a weak D call TRBD1 (7 bases). Germline V gene sequence: CDR1 SGHRS, CDR2 YFSETQ. With 0 bases removed from V and 11 bases from J, the gap between germline ends came to 18 bases. This CDR3 is built from 15 residues. The CDR3 sequence is CASSLDEDRRGVQYF. The CDR3 nucleotides read TGCGCCAGCAGCTTGGACGAGGACAGGAGGGGGGTTCAGTACTTC.

The chain uses TRBV4-3 and TRBJ1-1, with a tentative D call TRBD1 (5 bases). Deletions cut 1 base from V and 0 bases from J, with 12 bases between. The CDR3 contains 16 residues. Germline V lookup: CDR1 LGHNA, CDR2 YSLEER. The DNA for the CDR3 is TGCGCCAGCAGCCAAGCCCGGGGACCCATGAACACTGAAGCTTTCTTT. This gives the protein CASSQARGPMNTEAFF.

This chain uses TRBV10-3 with TRBJ1-4; 10 positions match TRBD1. The length of the CDR3 is 14 residues. CDR1 and CDR2 (germline): ENHRY, SYGVKD. V lost 0 bases, J lost 8 bases, and 0 bases stayed unmatched. The chain's CDR3 is CAISESTGGEKLFF. DNA for the CDR3: TGTGCCATCAGTGAGTCGACAGGGGGCGAAAAACTGTTTTTT.

This clone showed up just once. This rearrangement joins TRBV11-2 to TRBJ2-5; D gene ambiguous. Trimming left V 8 bases short and J 7 bases short, with 14 bases between. Germline values: CDR1 SGHAT, CDR2 FQNNGV. This CDR3 is 12 amino acids long. CDR3 loop: CASGPLSGTQYF. Here the CDR3 DNA reads TGTGCCAGCGGACCTTTATCCGGGACCCAGTACTTC.

V gene TRBV7-2 combines with J gene TRBJ1-2, with D unclear. This CDR3 comprises 14 residues. CDR1 is SGHTA and CDR2 is FQGNSA in the germline V gene. Trimming shortened V by 0 bases and J by 3 bases, and 8 bases separated the two germline ends. CDR3 region: CASSLALQDYGYTF. DNA for the CDR3: TGTGCCAGCAGCTTAGCGCTTCAGGACTATGGCTACACCTTC.

Regarding this clone: The same CDR3 arises from other DNA sequences in this sample as well. The J gene is TRBJ1-2, the V gene TRBV6-1; D is unresolved. The CDR3 runs to 12 residues. V shed 7 bases and J shed 2 bases, with 8 bases lying between them. Germline CDR1 MNHNS, CDR2 SASEGT. The CDR3 sequence is CASNAFNYGYTF. DNA for the CDR3: TGTGCCAGCAATGCCTTCAACTATGGCTACACCTTC.

The chain recombines TRBV10-1 with TRBJ2-2, with D maybe TRBD2 (5 bases). V was shortened by 4 bases and J by 5 bases, with 11 bases between the two germline ends. The CDR3 is 14 residues long. Germline lookup yields CDR1 WNHNN and CDR2 SYGVQD (reference sequence). CDR3 sequence (DNA): TGCGCCAGCAGTGCGCAGAGGGCGACCGGGGAGCTGTTTTTT. This sequence encodes CASSAQRATGELFF.

The rearrangement uses TRBV7-9 and TRBJ2-3; possibly TRBD1 for D (6 bases). The length of the CDR3 is 12 residues. CDR1 and CDR2 from the germline V gene are SEHNR and FQNEAQ (reference sequence). Trimming took 8 bases from V and 4 from J, leaving 10 bases between them. The CDR3 DNA follows: TGTGCCAGCGGCAGGGGACCAGATACGCAGTATTTT. The encoded protein is CASGRGPDTQYF. The variable domain in full, completed from reference TRBV7-9 and TRBJ2-3, reads DTGVSQNPRHKITKRGQNVTFRCDPISEHNRLYWYRQTLGQGPEFLTYFQNEAQLEKSRLLSDRFSAERPKGSFSTLEIQRTEQGDSAMYLCASGRGPDTQYFGPGTRLTVL.

The chain joins TRBV11-3 to TRBJ2-7, with D perhaps matching TRBD1 (6 bases). CDR1 is SGHNT, CDR2 YENEEA, per germline. This CDR3 contains 14 residues. V shed 3 bases and J shed 2 bases, with 11 bases lying between them. CDR3 protein: CASSFNPGAYEQYF. In DNA form, the CDR3 reads TGTGCCAGCAGCTTCAATCCAGGGGCCTACGAGCAGTACTTC.

The chain is built from TRBV4-3 and TRBJ2-3, with a weak D call TRBD2 (5 bases). The germline gives CDR1 LGHNA, CDR2 YSLEER. Trimming left V 0 bases short and J 4 bases short, with 17 bases between. The CDR3 is 17 amino acids. The CDR3 DNA reads as TGCGCCAGCAGCCAAGATCCGACTAACCTTGAGGCAGATACGCAGTATTTT. Residues: CASSQDPTNLEADTQYF.

V is TRBV9 and J is TRBJ2-1, with a possible D match to TRBD2 (6 bases). The CDR3 spans 12 residues. V gave up 7 bases and J gave up 6 bases, with 11 bases separating them. Germline lookup yields CDR1 SGDLS and CDR2 YYNGEE. The CDR3 reads CASGQGGNEQFF. The DNA of the CDR3 is TGTGCCAGCGGGCAGGGAGGCAATGAGCAGTTCTTC.

The rearrangement joins TRBV5-4 to TRBJ2-1; D is perhaps TRBD1 (5 bases). The V gene's germline CDR1 is SGHNT and CDR2 YYREEE (reference sequence). The CDR3 contains 14 residues. Trimming took 0 bases from V and 3 from J, leaving 7 bases between them. The CDR3 reads CASSLARDYNEQFF. DNA for the CDR3: TGTGCCAGCAGCTTGGCCAGGGACTACAATGAGCAGTTCTTC. Full variable domain (outside the CDR3, taken from reference TRBV5-4 and TRBJ2-1): ETGVTQSPTHLIKTRGQQVTLRCSSQSGHNTVSWYQQALGQGPQFIFQYYREEENGRGNFPPRFSGLQFPNYSSELNVNALELDDSALYLCASSLARDYNEQFFGPGTRLTVL.

CDR3: CASSPSTGVNTEAFF. CDR3 bases: TGTGCCAGCAGCCCTTCGACAGGAGTGAACACTGAAGCTTTCTTT. The chain couples TRBV7-2 to TRBJ1-1, with D possibly matching TRBD1 (6 bases). Germline-derived CDR1 and CDR2 are SGHTA and FQGNSA. The CDR3 contains 15 residues. Trimming took off 5 bases at V and 0 bases at J, with 13 bases between the two ends. The full variable domain, with the rest looked up from reference TRBV7-2 and TRBJ1-1, is GAGVSQSPSNKVTEKGKDVELRCDPISGHTALYWYRQSLGQGLEFLIYFQGNSAPDKSGLPSDRFSAERTGGSVSTLTIQRTQQEDSAVYLCASSPSTGVNTEAFFGQGTRLTVV.

The rearrangement links TRBV5-1 to TRBJ2-3; D remains unclear. The CDR3 runs 14 residues. Trimming left V 5 bases short and J 0 bases short, with 10 bases between. The germline CDR1 and CDR2 sequences are SGHRS and YFSETQ. The CDR3 DNA reads TGCGCCAGCAGACCAACCTCTAGCACAGATACGCAGTATTTT. Translation: CASRPTSSTDTQYF.

The rearrangement links TRBV6-1 to TRBJ2-4, with TRBD1 matching over 8 bases. The germline V gene has CDR1 MNHNS and CDR2 SASEGT. CDR3 size: 16 residues. V lost 4 bases, J lost 5 bases, and 10 bases stayed unmatched. CDR3 DNA sequence: TGTGCCAGCAGTGGAGCGCTGACAGGGGTGGAAAACATTCAGTACTTC. This codes for CASSGALTGVENIQYF.